The entry below gives a single TCR beta chain sequence along with its context. These data are taken from a study of T cells in tumors after PD-1 blockade. Whole-study context: Excluded were patients with checkpoint blockade, immunosuppressants, or radiotherapy or other anti-cancer therapy within 4 weeks.

Sequenced by immunoSEQ multiplex PCR; TCRdb stores in-frame clones only, minus some. The data contain 32,000 or so clones, 78% of them seen just once; the ten biggest clones take up around 35%. Germline CDR1 and CDR2: MNHEY and SVGAGI. V lost 2 bases, J lost 11 bases, and 15 bases lay in between. The CDR3 consists of 13 residues. Genomic DNA template from tumor biopsies or peripheral blood, roughly 600 ng to 6,500 ng input. The sequence was collected from a human donor with basal cell carcinoma. This sample comprised PBMCs, obtained before anti-PD-1 treatment. The chain is built from TRBV6-5 and TRBJ1-1; a possible D gene is TRBD1 (5 bases). In nucleotides, the CDR3 is TGTGCCAGCAGTTACCGGTTAGGGACCTCTGCTTTCTTT. The encoded protein is CASSYRLGTSAFF.